This T cell receptor beta chain was obtained from a study of cytomegalovirus exposure and HLA in healthy donors. From germline, CDR1 is SGHRS and CDR2 YFSETQ. The CDR3 is 16 amino acids. The germline V and J ends were trimmed by 0 bases and 4 bases, with 13 bases remaining between them. Both 60 Vbeta primers and 13 Jbeta primers went into the PCR. Clones were read by immunoSEQ multiplex PCR, and TCRdb kept only the in-frame ones, dropping some. The sample carries roughly 170,000 clones, approximately 82% recorded once. The rearrangement links TRBV5-1 to TRBJ2-2; tentatively, D is TRBD1 (6 bases). The clonotype originates from a girl between 2 and 10 years old in good health and CMV-seropositive. Sequenced material: PBMCs. The CDR3 loop reads CASSLVPTGSTGELFF. CDR3 DNA: TGCGCCAGCAGCTTGGTTCCTACAGGGTCCACCGGGGAGCTGTTTTTT.